The entry below gives a single T cell receptor (beta chain) sequence along with its context. The record originates from a study of control samples from healthy donors and cancer patients. Measured with immunoSEQ multiplex PCR; TCRdb has only the in-frame clones, and not every one. The sample contains around 100,000 clones, just under 95% of which appear only once. The receptor was isolated from a human donor in good health. The donor label of this sample is uncertain. Sequenced: blood.

CDR3 sequence: CASSGRPNYGYTF. DNA for the CDR3: TGTGCCAGCAGCGGCAGGCCGAACTATGGCTACACCTTC. J is TRBJ1-2 and V is TRBV2; no reliable D call. The CDR3 runs 13 residues. V shed 6 bases and J shed 2 bases, with 10 bases lying between them. Germline V gives CDR1 SNHLY, CDR2 FYNNEI.